This T cell receptor beta chain was identified during a study of blood T cell repertoires in COVID-19. Study context: Donors in the United States, Italy and Spain gave samples during acute or convalescent COVID-19. The cDNA or gDNA used as material had been derived from T cells, B-cell-depleted T cells, or PBMCs.

Germline CDR1 is MDHEN and CDR2 is SYDVKM. V shed 6 bases, J shed 14 bases, and the junction held 13 bases outside the gene matches. The CDR3 loop spans 14 amino acids. The method was immunoSEQ multiplex PCR; TCRdb's version includes in-frame clones alone and lacks a portion of them. Altogether some 300,000 clones are present, roughly 90% being singletons, with the ten largest covering roughly 2.9%. Participant-reported clinical history was the basis for cohort assignment. The origin of this receptor is a woman aged 45-60 years who had been exposed to COVID-19. The sequenced sample consisted of PBMCs or T cells enriched from blood (not recorded which). The J gene is TRBJ2-5, the V gene TRBV28; 12 nucleotides align to TRBD2. In DNA, the CDR3 is TGTGCCAGCAGACATCCTAGCGGGGGGGTTATAAGCTACTTC. It encodes CASRHPSGGVISYF. Combining the CDR3 with reference TRBV28 and TRBJ2-5 gives the whole variable domain DVKVTQSSRYLVKRTGEKVFLECVQDMDHENMFWYRQDPGLGLRLIYFSYDVKMKEKGDIPEGYSVSREKKERFSLILESASTNQTSMYLCASRHPSGGVISYFGPGTRLLVL.